The clone carrying this T cell receptor (beta chain) was recorded a few times. No antigen is known for it. TCR beta libraries were made by quantitative 5'-RACE with molecular barcodes. TCRdb redid the calling of the 5' RACE reads with MiXCR, one entry per CDR3 protein. Of around 150,000 distinct CDR3 sequences in the sample, around 42% were seen once. V was trimmed by 0 bases and J by 12 bases, leaving 18 bases between them. The germline V gene has CDR1 MDHEN and CDR2 SYDVKM. CDR3 length equals 16 residues. The data derive from a study of CD8 T cells in ankylosing spondylitis. Findings of the study overall: Reportedly, significant enrichment of disease-linked clones occurred in matched ankylosing spondylitis synovial fluid.

This receptor was obtained from a male donor with ankylosing spondylitis. The chain combines TRBV28 with TRBJ1-6; a weak D match, TRBD1 (5 bases). The sample consisted of synovial fluid, either unsorted or a sorted T cell fraction (not recorded which). The CDR3 sequence is CASSLCWGGRCGPLHF. The CDR3 nucleotides read TGTGCCAGCAGTTTATGCTGGGGGGGGAGATGCGGACCCCTCCACTTT.